This T cell receptor (beta chain) originates from a study of T cells of healthy individuals. With 4 bases removed from V and 4 bases from J, the gap between germline ends came to 13 bases. Germline lookup yields CDR1 MNHEY and CDR2 SVGEGT. This CDR3 has 14 residues. TCRdb re-derived calls from the 5' RACE reads in MiXCR, one entry per CDR3 protein. The repertoire holds 55,000 to 65,000 distinct CDR3 sequences, with around 15% as singletons. This clonotype was seen ten or more times. The chain employs TRBV6-2 or TRBV6-3 and TRBJ1-2; D is unclear. The clonotype was recovered from a human donor in good health. The CDR3, as DNA: TGTGCCAGCAGTTTATTGTTGGAGCGCTATGGCTACACCTTC. Translation: CASSLLLERYGYTF.